A selection of T cell receptor beta chains follows, all from one sample in a study of blood T cell repertoires in COVID-19. The assay was immunoSEQ multiplex PCR, and TCRdb's table has in-frame clones only and misses some. The sample carries tens of thousands of clones, roughly 89% recorded once. The sequenced sample was peripheral blood. The receptor set was obtained from a woman of 80 years or more with acute or convalescent COVID-19. CDR3s include the opening cysteine and the closing phenylalanine or tryptophan. The D gene is left open where the match is weak. Size is omitted from some rows. Given values are once, few, many or a class for expanded clones.

size: -
V: TRBV7-9
D: TRBD1
J: TRBJ2-5
length: 14
CDR3: CASSLNTGEETQYF
DNA: TGTGCCAGCAGCCTAAATACAGGGGAAGAGACCCAGTACTTC

size: -
V: TRBV5-5
D: TRBD2
J: TRBJ2-3
length: 17
CDR3: CASSLSLAGATTDTQYF
DNA: TGTGCCAGCAGCTTATCACTAGCGGGGGCCACCACAGATACGCAGTATTTT

size: once
V: TRBV18
D: -
J: TRBJ2-2
length: 14
CDR3: CASSPEPNTGELFF
DNA: TGTGCCAGCTCACCAGAGCCGAACACCGGGGAGCTGTTTTTT

size: -
V: TRBV25-1
D: -
J: TRBJ1-2
length: 12
CDR3: CASSEQGYGYTF
DNA: TGTGCCAGCAGTGAACAGGGGTATGGCTACACCTTC

size: -
V: TRBV28
D: -
J: TRBJ1-1
length: 14
CDR3: CASSLSGENTEAFF
DNA: TGTGCCAGCAGTTTATCCGGAGAGAACACTGAAGCTTTCTTT

size: -
V: TRBV11-1
D: -
J: TRBJ1-6
length: 13
CDR3: CASSFGQNSPLHF
DNA: TGTGCCAGCAGCTTTGGACAGAATTCACCCCTCCACTTT

size: -
V: TRBV19
D: -
J: TRBJ1-4
length: 15
CDR3: CASTPPGWKHEKLFF
DNA: TGTGCCAGTACCCCGCCGGGGTGGAAACATGAAAAACTGTTTTTT

size: -
V: TRBV27
D: -
J: TRBJ1-5
length: 15
CDR3: CASSQSRQGTQPQHF
DNA: TGTGCCAGCAGCCAAAGTCGGCAGGGAACTCAGCCCCAGCATTTT

size: -
V: TRBV7-3
D: TRBD1
J: TRBJ2-2
length: 17
CDR3: CASSLNGQGGSTGELFF
DNA: TGTGCCAGCAGCCTAAATGGACAGGGGGGATCCACCGGGGAGCTGTTTTTT

size: -
V: TRBV30
D: TRBD1
J: TRBJ2-6
length: 21
CDR3: CAWSPISGTGLPDSGANVLTF
DNA: TGTGCCTGGAGTCCCATTTCCGGGACAGGGCTTCCCGACTCTGGGGCCAACGTCCTGACTTTC

size: -
V: TRBV30
D: -
J: TRBJ1-6
length: 13
CDR3: CAWSVGDRLGLHF
DNA: TGTGCCTGGAGTGTAGGAGACAGGCTTGGCCTCCACTTT

size: -
V: TRBV30
D: -
J: TRBJ1-6
length: 14
CDR3: CAWKPPRPNSPLHF
DNA: TGTGCCTGGAAGCCCCCGAGGCCTAATTCACCCCTCCACTTT

size: -
V: TRBV7-9
D: TRBD1
J: TRBJ1-2
length: 17
CDR3: CASSSTGTGGAVNGYTF
DNA: TGTGCCAGCAGTTCAACCGGGACAGGGGGCGCGGTAAACGGCTACACCTTC

size: -
V: TRBV2
D: -
J: TRBJ2-5
length: 13
CDR3: CAYRAGPGETQYF
DNA: TGTGCCTATAGAGCAGGGCCGGGAGAGACCCAGTACTTC

size: -
V: TRBV10-2
D: -
J: TRBJ1-6
length: 13
CDR3: CASSAGNNSPLHF
DNA: TGCGCCAGCAGTGCAGGGAATAATTCACCCCTCCACTTT

size: -
V: TRBV10-3
D: TRBD1
J: TRBJ1-2
length: 17
CDR3: CAISGGEQGANNYGYTF
DNA: TGTGCCATCAGTGGAGGCGAACAGGGGGCGAATAACTATGGCTACACCTTC